This TCR beta chain appears in the sequencing data of a study of shared clonotypes between healthy human individuals. Naivety among CD8 cells was defined by CD45RO negativity and positive CCR7 selection, thereby excluding terminally differentiated effector memory CD45RA+ cells. Trimming shortened V by 6 bases and J by 2 bases, and 11 bases separated the two germline ends. The length of the CDR3 is 13 residues. Germline CDR1 reads MGHRA; CDR2 reads YSYEKL. The run depth of the assay was deep. The protocol was immunoSEQ multiplex PCR, while the TCRdb copy is restricted to in-frame clones and leaves out a portion. The sample yields 2 million to 2.5 million clones, about 95% seen once. Regarding the study as a whole: The study found roughly 5% of naive CD4 clonotypes shared across a few donors.

With regard to this clone: Its antigen is undetermined.

This TCR was sampled from a man aged 18 to 30 in good health. Sequenced material: naive CD8+ T cells sorted from blood. The rearrangement joins TRBV4-1 to TRBJ2-7, with D uncertain. The CDR3 coding sequence is TGCGCCAGCAGTAGAGTAGGAGCCTACGAGCAGTACTTC. This encodes CASSRVGAYEQYF.